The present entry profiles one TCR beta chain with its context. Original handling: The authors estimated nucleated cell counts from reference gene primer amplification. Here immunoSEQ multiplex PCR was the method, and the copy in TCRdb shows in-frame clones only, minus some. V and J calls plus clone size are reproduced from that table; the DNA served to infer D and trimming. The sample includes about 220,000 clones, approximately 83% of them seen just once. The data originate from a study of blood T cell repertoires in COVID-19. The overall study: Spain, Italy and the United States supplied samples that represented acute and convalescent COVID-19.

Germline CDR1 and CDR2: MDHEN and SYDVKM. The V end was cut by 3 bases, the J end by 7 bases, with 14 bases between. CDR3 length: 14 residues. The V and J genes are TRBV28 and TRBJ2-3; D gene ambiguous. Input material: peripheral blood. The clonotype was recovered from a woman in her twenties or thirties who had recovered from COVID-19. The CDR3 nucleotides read TGTGCCAGCAGTTTGAACAAGTTCAGTTATACGCAGTATTTT. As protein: CASSLNKFSYTQYF. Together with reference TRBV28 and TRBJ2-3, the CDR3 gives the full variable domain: DVKVTQSSRYLVKRTGEKVFLECVQDMDHENMFWYRQDPGLGLRLIYFSYDVKMKEKGDIPEGYSVSREKKERFSLILESASTNQTSMYLCASSLNKFSYTQYFGPGTRLTVL.